This entry is about one TCR beta chain. Its antigen is unknown. PCR used 60 Vbeta primers and 13 Jbeta primers. The table came from immunoSEQ multiplex PCR; TCRdb's copy has only in-frame clones and leaves some out. Among around 100,000 clones, around three quarters were seen once, and the ten largest hold around 5%. Healthy people donating bone marrow made up the donors. CDR1 is MDHEN, CDR2 SYDVKM, per germline. CDR3 length equals 15 residues. The germline V and J ends were trimmed by 2 bases and 4 bases, with 14 bases remaining between them. The data derive from a study of cytomegalovirus exposure and HLA in healthy donors. About the study: Membership in the Caucasian-associated ancestry cluster was found for around 81% of a few hundred genotyped donors.

General study findings and limits: Rarity held for most TCR sequences, but there were some public TCRs that occurred in many donors.

Sample: PBMCs. The TCR originated in a female donor in good health and CMV-seropositive. The gene calls are TRBV28 and TRBJ2-5; perhaps TRBD2 as D (6 bases). Here the CDR3 DNA reads TGTGCCAGCAGTTTACCCACGGGAGCCCGAGAGACCCAGTACTTC. This translates into CASSLPTGARETQYF.